A single sample gave rise to the 17 T cell receptor beta chains below, sequenced in a study of blood T cells in healthy people across ages. It was with a sample-barcoded 5' primer and a J-beta primer mix that a second PCR of roughly 7 to 12 cycles was run. TCRdb re-called the 5' RACE reads with MiXCR, one entry per CDR3 protein. The sample includes roughly 500,000 distinct CDR3 sequences, 24% of them seen just once. These data were also reused for a study on T cells of mothers and their children.

The material sequenced was blood. Receptor source: a boy aged 5-17 years in good health.

This clonotype was counted only a few times. V gene TRBV6-5 combines with J gene TRBJ2-5; possible D gene TRBD2, 6 bases. Trimming left V 3 bases short and J 5 bases short, with 19 bases between. The CDR3 is 16 amino acids. Germline V gene lookup returns CDR1 MNHEY and CDR2 SVGAGI. CDR3 sequence: CASSYAGSAGYETQYF. CDR3 bases: TGTGCCAGCAGTTATGCGGGGTCGGCGGGGTACGAGACCCAGTACTTC.

The chain employs TRBV4-3 and TRBJ2-5, with 11 bases fitting TRBD2. The J call may be wrong; the DNA end is better matched by TRBJ2-1. Germline CDR1 LGHNA, CDR2 YSLEER. This CDR3 is built from 16 residues. CDR3: CASSPRPLAGVDLQFF. The DNA for the CDR3 is TGCGCCAGCAGCCCACGCCCACTAGCGGGAGTGGACTTGCAGTTCTTC.

This chain links TRBV2 with TRBJ2-5; D is uncertain. This CDR3 has 15 residues. Per the germline V gene, CDR1 is SNHLY and CDR2 is FYNNEI. V was clipped by 1 base and J by 5 bases, with 14 bases between them. The chain's CDR3 is CASSEVSSPVETQYF. CDR3 bases: TGTGCCAGCAGTGAAGTTTCCTCCCCGGTGGAGACCCAGTACTTC.

This clonotype was seen a few times. The chain links TRBV4-2 to TRBJ1-6, with D perhaps TRBD1 (5 bases). The CDR3 length is 17 residues. Germline assignment: CDR1 LGHNA and CDR2 YNFKEQ. The ends were cut back, 4 bases at V and 1 base at J, with 14 bases in the middle. The CDR3: CASSPTTQGSYNSPLHF. Here the CDR3 DNA reads TGTGCCAGCAGCCCGACCACTCAGGGTTCCTATAATTCACCCCTCCACTTT.

The chain joins TRBV7-9 to TRBJ2-7, with a weak D call TRBD2 (6 bases). The CDR3 totals 14 residues. Trimming stripped 8 bases from V and 4 bases from J, with 18 bases between. In germline, CDR1 is SEHNR, CDR2 FQNEAQ (reference sequence). The CDR3 region is CASSHRGTPYEQYF. The CDR3 DNA reads TGTGCCAGCTCTCACCGGGGGACCCCTTACGAGCAGTACTTC.

This CDR3 reads CSAQQSEAFF. CDR3 nucleotides: TGCAGTGCTCAACAGAGTGAAGCTTTCTTT. The chain couples TRBV20-1 to TRBJ1-1, with D unresolved. Trimming cost V 5 bases and J 7 bases, with 8 bases left between them. Germline assignment: CDR1 DFQATT and CDR2 SNEGSKA (reference sequence). The CDR3 is made up of 10 amino acids.

Only a few counts were recorded for this clonotype. The chain links TRBV21-1 to TRBJ2-7; the table names TRBD1, a call not compared with the DNA. TRBV21-1 is an annotated pseudogene. CDR3 length: 17 amino acids. The CDR3 loop is CASSKDPSDSNSYEQYF. DNA of the CDR3: TGTGCCAGCAGCAAAGATCCCTCGGACAGTAACTCCTACGAGCAGTACTTC.

There are a few counts of this clonotype. The CDR3 sequence: CATSFGLYPNNEQFF. The DNA for the CDR3 is TGTGCCACCAGTTTTGGCCTTTACCCCAACAATGAGCAGTTCTTC. The V and J genes are TRBV24-1 and TRBJ2-1, with D unresolved. V was trimmed by 6 bases and J by 5 bases, leaving 16 bases between them. This CDR3 spans 15 amino acids. CDR1 is KGHDR, CDR2 SFDVKD, per germline.

The chain is built from TRBV14 and TRBJ2-2; 8 bases are a match to TRBD1. Losses at the gene ends were 0 bases for V and 6 bases for J; bases not matched to a gene: 6. Germline values: CDR1 SGHDN, CDR2 FVKESK. The CDR3 covers 16 residues. CDR3 nucleotide sequence: TGTGCCAGCAGCCAAGATTGGACAGGGAGATCCGGGGAGCTGTTTTTT. Translating gives CASSQDWTGRSGELFF. Together with reference TRBV14 and TRBJ2-2, the CDR3 gives the full variable domain: EAGVTQFPSHSVIEKGQTVTLRCDPISGHDNLYWYRRVMGKEIKFLLHFVKESKQDESGMPNNRFLAERTGGTYSTLKVQPAELEDSGVYFCASSQDWTGRSGELFFGEGSRLTVL.

This clonotype was observed a handful of times. The gene calls are TRBV6-5 and TRBJ2-2, with no clear D. V lost 10 bases and J lost 1, with 13 bases in between. This CDR3 region has 14 residues. Germline CDR1 reads MNHEY; CDR2 reads SVGAGI. The CDR3 nucleotides read TGTGCCACCTCTTTTTTAAGGAACACCGGGGAGCTGTTTTTT. It codes for CATSFLRNTGELFF.

This chain connects TRBV7-9 to TRBJ2-3, with 7 bases lining up with TRBD1. Germline V gene lookup returns CDR1 SEHNR and CDR2 FQNEAQ (reference sequence). This CDR3 has 13 residues. The V segment lost 2 bases and the J segment 10 bases; nucleotides outside the gene matches: 6. CDR3 nucleotides: TGTGCCAGCAGCTTAAGGGTTCAGGGGGCGCAGTATTTT. It encodes CASSLRVQGAQYF.

This clonotype has just a few counts. V usage is TRBV4-1 and J usage is TRBJ1-2; no firm D call. From germline, CDR1 is MGHRA and CDR2 YSYEKL. The CDR3 sequence is 14 residues long. V lost 1 base, J lost 1 base, and 7 bases lay in between. CDR3 nucleotide sequence: TGCGCCAGCAGCCAAGTTAACGGTAACTATGGCTACACCTTC. It is translated as CASSQVNGNYGYTF.

This clonotype was counted at least ten times. This chain links TRBV25-1 with TRBJ2-1; the D call may be TRBD1 or TRBD2 (5 bases each). Looked up from germline, CDR1 is MGHDK and CDR2 is SYGVNS. The CDR3 spans 14 residues. V lost 2 bases to trimming and J lost 11 bases, with 16 bases between them. The chain's CDR3 is CASSEGAPVGQQFF. CDR3 in DNA: TGTGCCAGCAGTGAAGGGGCCCCGGTGGGACAGCAGTTCTTC.

This clonotype was counted between two and nine times. V and J are TRBV4-1 and TRBJ1-4; perhaps TRBD1 as D (6 bases). From germline, CDR1 is MGHRA and CDR2 YSYEKL. CDR3 length: 16 residues. V was cut by 4 bases and J by 7 bases, with 19 bases left in between. CDR3: CASSPTSGGGGEKLFF. The CDR3 nucleotides read TGCGCCAGCAGCCCCACCTCGGGGGGCGGTGGTGAAAAACTGTTTTTT.

There are a few counts of this clonotype. The chain couples TRBV29-1 to TRBJ1-2; weak D call: TRBD1 (5 bases). V dropped 7 bases and J dropped 8 bases, with 20 bases sitting between them. The CDR3 is made up of 13 amino acids. CDR1 and CDR2 (germline): SQVTM, ANQGSEA. CDR3 sequence reads: CSAGPDSAGGYTF. The CDR3 bases are TGCAGCGCGGGACCCGACAGTGCTGGGGGCTACACCTTC.

J is TRBJ1-2 and V is TRBV7-2; tentative D call: TRBD1 (6 bases). Trimming took 8 bases from V and 5 from J, leaving 15 bases between them. The germline V gene encodes CDR1 SGHTA and CDR2 FQGNSA. The CDR3 is made up of 13 amino acids. The CDR3 DNA reads TGTGCCAGCCTCCCAGGCCAGGGGTATGGCTACACCTTC. It codes for CASLPGQGYGYTF.

In its sample, this clonotype was seen a few times. The rearrangement uses TRBV7-3 and TRBJ2-3, with D uncertain. The CDR3 has 16 amino acids. Germline assignment: CDR1 SGHTA and CDR2 FQGTGA. Deletions cut 5 bases from V and 3 bases from J, with 18 bases between. The CDR3 is CASSEETQDLTDTQYF. CDR3 nucleotide sequence: TGTGCCAGCAGCGAGGAGACACAAGACTTAACAGATACGCAGTATTTT.